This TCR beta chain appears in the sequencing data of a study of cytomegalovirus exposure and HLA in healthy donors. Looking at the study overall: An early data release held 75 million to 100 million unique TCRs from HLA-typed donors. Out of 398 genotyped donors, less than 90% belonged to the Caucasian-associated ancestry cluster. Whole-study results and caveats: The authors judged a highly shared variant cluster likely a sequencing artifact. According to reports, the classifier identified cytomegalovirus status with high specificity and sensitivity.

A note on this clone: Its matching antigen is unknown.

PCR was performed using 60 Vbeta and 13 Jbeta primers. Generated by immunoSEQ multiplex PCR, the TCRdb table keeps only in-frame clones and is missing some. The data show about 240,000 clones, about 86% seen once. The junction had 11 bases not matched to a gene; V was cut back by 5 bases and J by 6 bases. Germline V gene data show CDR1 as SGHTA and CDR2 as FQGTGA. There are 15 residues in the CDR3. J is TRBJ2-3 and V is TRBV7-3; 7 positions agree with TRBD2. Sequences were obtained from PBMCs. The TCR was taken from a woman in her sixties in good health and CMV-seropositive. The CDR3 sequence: CASSRTSGSGDTQYF. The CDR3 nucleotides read TGTGCCAGCAGCCGGACTAGTGGTTCGGGGGATACGCAGTATTTT.